This TCR beta chain was observed in a study of blood T cell repertoires in COVID-19. At the level of the study: Material from acute and convalescent COVID-19 was sourced from the United States, Italy and Spain.

This study enrolled people aged 18 to 89 from around 25 US geographic areas. Donors were grouped by their self-reported clinical history. Contact with a PCR-confirmed or clinician-diagnosed COVID-19 case occurred within 2 weeks of entry. The CDR3 sequence is 15 residues long. With 3 bases removed from V and 2 bases from J, the gap between germline ends came to 13 bases. The germline gives CDR1 WSHSY, CDR2 SAAADI. Method: immunoSEQ multiplex PCR; TCRdb's copy keeps in-frame clones and lacks some. The table lists about 190,000 clones, about 83% of them singletons. This chain joins TRBV10-2 and TRBJ1-2, with D maybe TRBD1 (5 bases). Sequenced input: PBMCs or T cells enriched from blood (not recorded which). This receptor was identified in a woman aged 25 to 39 who had been exposed to COVID-19. CDR3 residues: CASSERDRLNYGYTF. The CDR3 DNA follows: TGCGCCAGCAGTGAAAGAGACAGACTGAACTATGGCTACACCTTC.